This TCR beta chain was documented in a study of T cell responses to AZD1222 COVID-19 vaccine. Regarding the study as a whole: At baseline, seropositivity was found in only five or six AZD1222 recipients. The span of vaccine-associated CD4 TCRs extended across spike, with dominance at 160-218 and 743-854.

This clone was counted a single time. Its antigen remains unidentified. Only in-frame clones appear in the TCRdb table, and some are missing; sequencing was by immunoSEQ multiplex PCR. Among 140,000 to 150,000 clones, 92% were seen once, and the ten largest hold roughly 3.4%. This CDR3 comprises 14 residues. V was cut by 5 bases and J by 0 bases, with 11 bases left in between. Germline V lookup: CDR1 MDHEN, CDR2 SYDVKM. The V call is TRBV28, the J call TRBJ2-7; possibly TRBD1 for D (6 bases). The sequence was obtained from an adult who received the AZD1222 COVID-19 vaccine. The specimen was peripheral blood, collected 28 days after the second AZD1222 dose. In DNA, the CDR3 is TGTGCCAGCAGTCGGCAGGGGTACTCCTACGAGCAGTACTTC. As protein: CASSRQGYSYEQYF. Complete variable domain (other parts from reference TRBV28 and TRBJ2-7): DVKVTQSSRYLVKRTGEKVFLECVQDMDHENMFWYRQDPGLGLRLIYFSYDVKMKEKGDIPEGYSVSREKKERFSLILESASTNQTSMYLCASSRQGYSYEQYFGPGTRLTVT.